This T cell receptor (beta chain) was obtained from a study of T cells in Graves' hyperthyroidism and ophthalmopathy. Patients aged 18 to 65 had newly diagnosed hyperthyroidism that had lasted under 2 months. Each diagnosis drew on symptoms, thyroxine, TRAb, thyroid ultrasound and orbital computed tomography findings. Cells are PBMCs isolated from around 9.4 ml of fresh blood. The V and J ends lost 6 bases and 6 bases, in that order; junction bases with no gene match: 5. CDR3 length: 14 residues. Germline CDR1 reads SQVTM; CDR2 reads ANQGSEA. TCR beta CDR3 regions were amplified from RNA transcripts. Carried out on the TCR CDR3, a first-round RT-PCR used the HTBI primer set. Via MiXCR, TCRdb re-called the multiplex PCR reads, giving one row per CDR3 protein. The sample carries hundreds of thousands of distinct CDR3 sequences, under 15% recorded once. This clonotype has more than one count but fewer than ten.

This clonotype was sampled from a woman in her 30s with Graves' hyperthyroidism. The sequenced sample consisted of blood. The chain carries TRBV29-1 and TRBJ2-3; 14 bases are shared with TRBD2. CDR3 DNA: TGCAGCGTGATGACTAGCGGGAGGGTGGATACGCAGTATTTT. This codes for CSVMTSGRVDTQYF.